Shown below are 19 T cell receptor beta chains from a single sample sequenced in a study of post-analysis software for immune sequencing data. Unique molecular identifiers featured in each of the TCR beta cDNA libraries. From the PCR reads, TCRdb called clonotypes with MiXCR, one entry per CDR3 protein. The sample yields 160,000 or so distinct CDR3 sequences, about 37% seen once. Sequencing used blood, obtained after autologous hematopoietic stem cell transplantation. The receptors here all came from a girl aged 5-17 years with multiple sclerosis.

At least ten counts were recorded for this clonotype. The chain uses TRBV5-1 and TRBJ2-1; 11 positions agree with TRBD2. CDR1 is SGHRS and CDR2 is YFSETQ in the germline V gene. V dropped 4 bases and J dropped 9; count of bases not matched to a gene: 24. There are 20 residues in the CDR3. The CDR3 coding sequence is TGCGCCAGCAGCCCCGGGACCACTAGCGGGAGCTCCCCGGGGAAAGGTGAGCAGTTCTTC. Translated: CASSPGTTSGSSPGKGEQFF.

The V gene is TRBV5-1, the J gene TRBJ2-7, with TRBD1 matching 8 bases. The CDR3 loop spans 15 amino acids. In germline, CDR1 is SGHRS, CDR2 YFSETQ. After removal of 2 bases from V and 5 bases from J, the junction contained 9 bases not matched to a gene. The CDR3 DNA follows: TGCGCCAGCAGCTTCAGGGCCCCAGGGGGCAACGAGCAGTACTTC. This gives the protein CASSFRAPGGNEQYF.

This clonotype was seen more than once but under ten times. The CDR3 is CASSEYTASYEQYF. DNA of the CDR3: TGTGCCAGCAGTGAATATACCGCGTCCTACGAGCAGTACTTC. The chain joins TRBV25-1 to TRBJ2-7; D remains unclear. The V gene's germline CDR1 is MGHDK and CDR2 SYGVNS. Deletions cut 0 bases from V and 1 base from J, with 7 bases between. CDR3 length equals 14 residues.

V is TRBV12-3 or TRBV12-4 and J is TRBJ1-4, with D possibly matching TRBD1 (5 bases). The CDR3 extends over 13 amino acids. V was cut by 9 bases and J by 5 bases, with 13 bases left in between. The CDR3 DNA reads TGTGCCAGTCACGGGGGTCCGAATGAAAAACTGTTTTTT. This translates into CASHGGPNEKLFF.

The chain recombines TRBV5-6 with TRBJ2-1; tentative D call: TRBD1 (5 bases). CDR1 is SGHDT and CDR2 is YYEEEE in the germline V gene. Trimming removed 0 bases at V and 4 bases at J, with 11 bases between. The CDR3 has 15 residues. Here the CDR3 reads CASSLGQGRYNEQFF. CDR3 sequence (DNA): TGTGCCAGCAGCTTGGGTCAGGGTCGGTACAATGAGCAGTTCTTC. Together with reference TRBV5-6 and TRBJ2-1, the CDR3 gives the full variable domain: DAGVTQSPTHLIKTRGQQVTLRCSPKSGHDTVSWYQQALGQGPQFIFQYYEEEERQRGNFPDRFSGHQFPNYSSELNVNALLLGDSALYLCASSLGQGRYNEQFFGPGTRLTVL.

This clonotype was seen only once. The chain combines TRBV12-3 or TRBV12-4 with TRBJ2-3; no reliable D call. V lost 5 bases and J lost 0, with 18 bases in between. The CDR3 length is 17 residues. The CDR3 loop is CASSRTKSWSSTDTQYF. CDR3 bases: TGTGCCAGCAGTCGGACCAAAAGTTGGTCTAGCACAGATACGCAGTATTTT.

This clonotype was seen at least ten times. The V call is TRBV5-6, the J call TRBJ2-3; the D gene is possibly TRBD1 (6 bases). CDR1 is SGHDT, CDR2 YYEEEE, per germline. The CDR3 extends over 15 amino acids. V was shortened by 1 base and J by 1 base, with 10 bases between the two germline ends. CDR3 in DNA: TGTGCCAGCAGCTTGCCAGGGGTGGGCACAGATACGCAGTATTTT. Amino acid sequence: CASSLPGVGTDTQYF.

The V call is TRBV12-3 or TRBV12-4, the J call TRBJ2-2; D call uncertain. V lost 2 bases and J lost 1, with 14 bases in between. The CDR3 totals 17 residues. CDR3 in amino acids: CASSLWNVPENTGELFF. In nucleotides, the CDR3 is TGTGCCAGCAGTTTATGGAACGTGCCGGAGAACACCGGGGAGCTGTTTTTT.

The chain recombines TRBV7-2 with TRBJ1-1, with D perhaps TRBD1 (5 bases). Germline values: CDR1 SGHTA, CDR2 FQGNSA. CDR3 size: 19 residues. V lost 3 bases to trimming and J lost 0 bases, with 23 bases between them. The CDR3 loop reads CASSFGRPGVVFMNTEAFF. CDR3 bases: TGTGCCAGCAGCTTTGGACGACCGGGGGTAGTATTCATGAACACTGAAGCTTTCTTT.

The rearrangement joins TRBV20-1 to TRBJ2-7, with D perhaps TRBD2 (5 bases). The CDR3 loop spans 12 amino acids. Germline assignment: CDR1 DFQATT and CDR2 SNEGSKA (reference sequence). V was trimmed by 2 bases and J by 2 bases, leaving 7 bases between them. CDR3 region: CSARQLAYEQYF. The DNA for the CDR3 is TGCAGTGCTAGACAACTAGCCTACGAGCAGTACTTC.

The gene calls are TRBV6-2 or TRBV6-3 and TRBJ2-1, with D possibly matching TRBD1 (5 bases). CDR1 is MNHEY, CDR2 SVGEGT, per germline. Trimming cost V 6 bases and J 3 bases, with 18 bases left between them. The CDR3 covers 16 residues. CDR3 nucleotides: TGTGCCAGCAGCCCCGACGACAGCCCTAGCTACAATGAGCAGTTCTTC. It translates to CASSPDDSPSYNEQFF.

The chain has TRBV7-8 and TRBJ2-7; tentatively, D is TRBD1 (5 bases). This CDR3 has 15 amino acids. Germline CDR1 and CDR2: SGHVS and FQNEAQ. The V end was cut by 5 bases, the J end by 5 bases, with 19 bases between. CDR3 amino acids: CASSPLVRVGNEQYF. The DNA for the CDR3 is TGTGCCAGCAGCCCCCTAGTCAGGGTGGGCAACGAGCAGTACTTC.

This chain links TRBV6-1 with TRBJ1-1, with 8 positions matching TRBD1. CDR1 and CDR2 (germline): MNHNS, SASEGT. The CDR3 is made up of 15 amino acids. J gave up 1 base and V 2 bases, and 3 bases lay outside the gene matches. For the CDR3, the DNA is TGTGCCAGCAGTGAACTTGGACAGGGGAACACTGAAGCTTTCTTT. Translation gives CASSELGQGNTEAFF.

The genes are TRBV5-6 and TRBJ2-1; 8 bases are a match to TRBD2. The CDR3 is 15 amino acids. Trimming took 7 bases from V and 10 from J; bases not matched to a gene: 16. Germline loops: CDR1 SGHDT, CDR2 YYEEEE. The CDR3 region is CASAGGRLVQGEQFF. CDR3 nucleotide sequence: TGTGCCAGCGCGGGGGGTAGGTTGGTCCAAGGGGAGCAGTTCTTC.

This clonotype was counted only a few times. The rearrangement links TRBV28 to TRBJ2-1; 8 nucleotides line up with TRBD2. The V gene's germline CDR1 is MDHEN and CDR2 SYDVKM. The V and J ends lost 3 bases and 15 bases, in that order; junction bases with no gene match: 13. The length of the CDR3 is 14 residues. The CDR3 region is CASSLVSSGSSGFF. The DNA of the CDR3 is TGTGCCAGCAGTTTGGTTTCCAGCGGGAGTTCTGGGTTCTTC.

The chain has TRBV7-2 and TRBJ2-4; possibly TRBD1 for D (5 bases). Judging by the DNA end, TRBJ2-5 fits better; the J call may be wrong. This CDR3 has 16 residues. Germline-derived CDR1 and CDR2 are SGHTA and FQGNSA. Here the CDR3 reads CASTPLRGGDQETQYF. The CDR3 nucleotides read TGTGCCAGCACCCCCCTTAGGGGCGGAGACCAAGAGACCCAGTACTTC.

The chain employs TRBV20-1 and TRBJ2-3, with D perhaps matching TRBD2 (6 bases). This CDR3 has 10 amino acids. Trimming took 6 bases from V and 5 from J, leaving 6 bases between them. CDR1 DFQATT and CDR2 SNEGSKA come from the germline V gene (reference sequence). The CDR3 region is CSAAGDTQYF. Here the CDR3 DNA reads TGCAGTGCAGCGGGAGATACGCAGTATTTT.

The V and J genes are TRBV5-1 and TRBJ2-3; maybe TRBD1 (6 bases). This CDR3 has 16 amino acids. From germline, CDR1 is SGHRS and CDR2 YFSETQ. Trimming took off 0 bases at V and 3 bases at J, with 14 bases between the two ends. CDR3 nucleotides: TGCGCCAGCAGCTTGGGCAGGGGTTCGAGGACAGATACGCAGTATTTT. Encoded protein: CASSLGRGSRTDTQYF.

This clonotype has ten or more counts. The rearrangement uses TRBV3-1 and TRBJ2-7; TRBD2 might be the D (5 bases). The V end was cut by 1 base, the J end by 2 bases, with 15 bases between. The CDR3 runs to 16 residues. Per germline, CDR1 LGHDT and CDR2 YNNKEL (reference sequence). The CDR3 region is CASSQGWSTTAYEQYF. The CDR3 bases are TGTGCCAGCAGCCAAGGTTGGTCGACTACAGCCTACGAGCAGTACTTC.